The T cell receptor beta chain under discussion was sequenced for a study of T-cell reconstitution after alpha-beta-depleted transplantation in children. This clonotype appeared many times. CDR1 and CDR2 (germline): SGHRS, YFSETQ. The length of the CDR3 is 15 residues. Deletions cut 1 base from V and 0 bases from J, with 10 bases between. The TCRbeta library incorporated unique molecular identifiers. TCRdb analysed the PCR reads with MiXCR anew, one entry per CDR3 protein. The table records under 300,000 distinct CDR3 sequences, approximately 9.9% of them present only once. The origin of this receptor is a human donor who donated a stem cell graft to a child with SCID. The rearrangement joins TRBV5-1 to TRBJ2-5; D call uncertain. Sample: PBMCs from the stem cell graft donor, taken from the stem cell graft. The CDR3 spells CASSLNPTDQETQYF. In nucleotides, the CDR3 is TGCGCCAGCAGCTTGAACCCGACGGACCAAGAGACCCAGTACTTC.